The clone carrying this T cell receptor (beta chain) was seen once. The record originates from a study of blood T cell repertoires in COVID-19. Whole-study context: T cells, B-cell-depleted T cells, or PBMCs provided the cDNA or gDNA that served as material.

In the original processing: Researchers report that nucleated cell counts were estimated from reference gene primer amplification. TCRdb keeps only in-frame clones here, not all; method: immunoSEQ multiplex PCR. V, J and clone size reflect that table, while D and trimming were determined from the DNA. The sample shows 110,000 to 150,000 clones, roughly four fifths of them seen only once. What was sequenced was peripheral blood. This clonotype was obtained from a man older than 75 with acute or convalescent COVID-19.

The CDR3 region is CASSYSPGANVLTF. In DNA form, the CDR3 reads TGTGCCAGCAGTTACAGCCCTGGGGCCAACGTCCTGACTTTC. J is TRBJ2-6 and V is TRBV6-2 or TRBV6-3; D is unclear. Germline lookup yields CDR1 MNHEY and CDR2 SVGEGT. The CDR3 is made up of 14 amino acids. V lost 2 bases, J lost 2 bases, and 4 bases lay in between.